The 30 T cell receptor beta chains below come from one sample, sequenced in a study of technical replicates of blood from several donors. Measured with immunoSEQ multiplex PCR; TCRdb has only the in-frame clones, and not every one. Among under 90,000 clones listed, about 95% were seen once. Sample: T cells isolated from PBMCs. Receptor source: a human donor in good health.

The table lists this clone with a count of one. This sequence joins TRBV4-1 and TRBJ1-2, with 9 positions matching TRBD1. CDR1 and CDR2 from the germline V gene are MGHRA and YSYEKL. This CDR3 has 15 residues. V lost 0 bases to trimming and J lost 4 bases; unmatched junction nucleotides: 3. The CDR3 reads CASSQEGTGSYGYTF. DNA for the CDR3: TGCGCCAGCAGCCAAGAGGGGACAGGGAGCTATGGCTACACCTTC.

The chain couples TRBV27 to TRBJ2-5; tentatively, D is TRBD2 (6 bases). The CDR3 covers 16 residues. Trimming removed 6 bases at V and 1 base at J, with 18 bases between. Germline CDR1 reads MNHEY; CDR2 reads SMNVEV (reference sequence). As DNA, the CDR3 is TGTGCCAGCAGCCCCATTCCCCAGGGAGGCCAAGAGACCCAGTACTTC. Its translation is CASSPIPQGGQETQYF.

This chain connects TRBV6-5 to TRBJ2-1; 8 nucleotides match TRBD1. J gave up 0 bases and V 4 bases, and 5 bases lay outside the gene matches. The CDR3 runs to 16 residues. The germline gives CDR1 MNHEY, CDR2 SVGAGI. The CDR3 region has the DNA TGTGCCAGCAGTTCTCGGACAGGGAGCTCCTACAATGAGCAGTTCTTC. Protein: CASSSRTGSSYNEQFF.

The rearrangement uses TRBV11-3 and TRBJ2-3; D perhaps matches TRBD2 (5 bases). Germline CDR1 and CDR2: SGHNT and YENEEA. The V end lost 7 bases, the J end lost 5 bases, and 13 bases lay between the germline ends. The CDR3 length is 13 residues. In DNA, the CDR3 is TGTGCCAGCAACGTAGCCCGGGGAGATACGCAGTATTTT. Translating it yields CASNVARGDTQYF. Together with reference TRBV11-3 and TRBJ2-3, the CDR3 gives the full variable domain: EAGVVQSPRYKIIEKKQPVAFWCNPISGHNTLYWYLQNLGQGPELLIRYENEEAVDDSQLPKDRFSAERLKGVDSTLKIQPAELGDSAVYLCASNVARGDTQYFGPGTRLTVL.

This clone was observed a single time. V and J are TRBV13 and TRBJ2-7; D is undetermined. Germline CDR1 is PRHDT and CDR2 is FYEKMQ (reference sequence). The CDR3 length is 15 residues. Deletions cut 0 bases from V and 2 bases from J, with 11 bases between. The CDR3 DNA is TGTGCCAGCAGCTTAGGCCGCGGAGCTACCTACGAGCAGTACTTC. As protein: CASSLGRGATYEQYF.

V gene TRBV6-5 combines with J gene TRBJ2-1; tentative D call: TRBD1 (6 bases). This CDR3 is 16 amino acids long. CDR1 and CDR2 from the germline V gene are MNHEY and SVGAGI. V lost 2 bases, J lost 5 bases, and 16 bases lay in between. DNA for the CDR3: TGTGCCAGCAGTTACAGGCCCCGACAGGAGGACAATGAGCAGTTCTTC. Translation gives CASSYRPRQEDNEQFF.

The chain carries TRBV28 and TRBJ1-1; TRBD1 aligns across 11 bases. The CDR3 length is 15 residues. V shed 5 bases and J 1 base; nucleotides not matched to a gene: 3. Germline V gene lookup returns CDR1 MDHEN and CDR2 SYDVKM. CDR3 residues: CASSVGTGGNTEAFF. The CDR3 bases are TGTGCCAGCAGTGTGGGGACAGGGGGGAACACTGAAGCTTTCTTT. Together with reference TRBV28 and TRBJ1-1, the CDR3 gives the full variable domain: DVKVTQSSRYLVKRTGEKVFLECVQDMDHENMFWYRQDPGLGLRLIYFSYDVKMKEKGDIPEGYSVSREKKERFSLILESASTNQTSMYLCASSVGTGGNTEAFFGQGTRLTVV.

The chain carries TRBV5-1 and TRBJ1-3; 8 bases align to TRBD1. This CDR3 region has 15 residues. Germline-derived CDR1 and CDR2 are SGHRS and YFSETQ. J gave up 2 bases and V 7 bases, and 8 bases lay outside the gene matches. In nucleotides, the CDR3 is TGCGCCAGCCAGCTCGGGACAGGTCCTGGAAACACCATATATTTT. Amino acids: CASQLGTGPGNTIYF. Together with reference TRBV5-1 and TRBJ1-3, the CDR3 gives the full variable domain: KAGVTQTPRYLIKTRGQQVTLSCSPISGHRSVSWYQQTPGQGLQFLFEYFSETQRNKGNFPGRFSGRQFSNSRSEMNVSTLELGDSALYLCASQLGTGPGNTIYFGEGSWLTVV.

CDR3 nucleotide sequence: TGTGCCAGCTGTAGGGGTTGGGGCACCGGGGAGCTGTTTTTT. Protein: CASCRGWGTGELFF. J is TRBJ2-2 and V is TRBV28, with a tentative D call TRBD1 (5 bases). The CDR3 is 14 amino acids. Per germline, CDR1 MDHEN and CDR2 SYDVKM. V gave up 8 bases and J gave up 4 bases, with 14 bases separating them.

This rearrangement joins TRBV14 to TRBJ1-2, with D perhaps TRBD1 (6 bases). CDR3 length: 14 residues. V was pared by 1 base and J by 4 bases, with 10 bases between. Germline-derived CDR1 and CDR2 are SGHDN and FVKESK. The CDR3 is CASSQAGTPYGYTF. DNA of the CDR3: TGTGCCAGCAGCCAAGCAGGGACACCCTATGGCTACACCTTC.

This sequence joins TRBV29-1 and TRBJ1-1; 11 positions agree with TRBD1. This CDR3 region has 15 residues. Losses at the gene ends were 1 base for V and 1 base for J; bases not matched to a gene: 2. CDR1 is SQVTM, CDR2 ANQGSEA, per germline. The CDR3, as DNA: TGCAGCGTTGAAGGGGGGACAGGGGGGAACACTGAAGCTTTCTTT. Protein product: CSVEGGTGGNTEAFF. Based on the CDR3 plus reference TRBV29-1 and TRBJ1-1, the full variable domain is SAVISQKPSRDICQRGTSLTIQCQVDSQVTMMFWYRQQPGQSLTLIATANQGSEATYESGFVIDKFPISRPNLTFSTLTVSNMSPEDSSIYLCSVEGGTGGNTEAFFGQGTRLTVV.

As to this clone: Sequence at one end of the junction differs from germline and may be a read error. The genes are TRBV10-2 and TRBJ1-5; D gene uncertain. The CDR3 extends over 8 amino acids. CDR1 is WSHSY and CDR2 is SAAADI in the germline V gene. The CDR3 spells CASSRGCF. Written as DNA, the CDR3 is TGCGCCAGCAGTCGAGGGTGTTTT.

The genes are TRBV6-5 and TRBJ2-7; a weak D match, TRBD1 (6 bases). Per germline, CDR1 MNHEY and CDR2 SVGAGI. This CDR3 has 11 amino acids. V lost 10 bases and J lost 3, with 10 bases in between. Here the CDR3 DNA reads TGTGCCACAGGACAGCTCTACGAGCAGTACTTC. Amino acids: CATGQLYEQYF.

This rearrangement joins TRBV6-4 to TRBJ2-5; 8 bases map to TRBD1. Germline V gene lookup returns CDR1 MRHNA and CDR2 SNTAGT. CDR3 size: 15 residues. With V trimmed by 7 bases and J by 2 bases, 9 bases remained unmatched. CDR3 in DNA: TGTGCCAGCACGCCTCCGGGACAGGTACAAGAGACCCAGTACTTC. It translates to CASTPPGQVQETQYF.

The V and J genes are TRBV9 and TRBJ1-3; no definite D call. CDR1 and CDR2 from the germline V gene are SGDLS and YYNGEE. The CDR3 runs 15 residues. Between the trimmed V and J ends, which lost 1 base and 0 bases, there was a span of 8 bases. This CDR3 reads CASSVLADSGNTIYF. The CDR3, as DNA: TGTGCCAGCAGCGTATTGGCGGACTCTGGAAACACCATATATTTT.

J is TRBJ2-7 and V is TRBV10-3; unclear D gene. V lost 3 bases to trimming and J lost 4 bases, with 7 bases between them. This CDR3 has 12 amino acids. From germline, CDR1 is ENHRY and CDR2 SYGVKD. The CDR3 sequence: CAISEGGYEQYF. For the CDR3, the DNA is TGTGCCATCAGTGAAGGCGGATACGAGCAGTACTTC.

Only a few counts were recorded for this clone. This chain joins TRBV5-8 and TRBJ2-2; possibly TRBD1 for D (6 bases). CDR3 size: 13 residues. Germline CDR1 is SGHTS and CDR2 is YDEGEE. Trimming stripped 4 bases from V and 7 bases from J, with 11 bases between. The CDR3 sequence is CASSAEQGGELFF. The DNA for the CDR3 is TGTGCCAGCAGCGCGGAACAGGGCGGGGAGCTGTTTTTT.

V is TRBV2 and J is TRBJ1-4, with D uncertain. The CDR3 contains 13 residues. Germline values: CDR1 SNHLY, CDR2 FYNNEI. Deletions cut 5 bases from V and 6 bases from J, with 10 bases between. The chain's CDR3 is CASSRVRDEKLFF. The CDR3 nucleotides are TGTGCCAGCAGTCGGGTGCGGGATGAAAAACTGTTTTTT. Using reference TRBV2 and TRBJ1-4 for the parts outside the CDR3, the full variable domain is EPEVTQTPSHQVTQMGQEVILRCVPISNHLYFYWYRQILGQKVEFLVSFYNNEISEKSEIFDDQFSVERPDGSNFTLKIRSTKLEDSAMYFCASSRVRDEKLFFGSGTQLSVL.

The CDR3 region is CASSQGLVGEQYF. CDR3 coding DNA: TGTGCCAGCAGTCAAGGACTAGTGGGGGAGCAGTACTTC. This chain joins TRBV27 and TRBJ2-7, with 7 bases matching TRBD2. Trimming cost V 5 bases and J 7 bases; bases outside gene matches: 8. Germline CDR1 is MNHEY and CDR2 is SMNVEV (reference sequence). This CDR3 is built from 13 residues.

The V call is TRBV7-9, the J call TRBJ1-1, with 11 bases matching TRBD1. Germline V lookup: CDR1 SEHNR, CDR2 FQNEAQ (reference sequence). V dropped 1 base and J dropped 4; count of bases not matched to a gene: 2. The CDR3 is made up of 15 amino acids. The CDR3 DNA reads TGTGCCAGCAGCTTAGGGGGACAGGGGGGCACTGAAGCTTTCTTT. Amino acid sequence: CASSLGGQGGTEAFF.

The chain recombines TRBV15 with TRBJ1-4, with TRBD1 as a possible D gene (5 bases). V dropped 0 bases and J dropped 7 bases, with 9 bases sitting between them. The CDR3 runs to 14 residues. Germline CDR1 reads LNHNV; CDR2 reads YYDKDF (reference sequence). The CDR3 DNA reads as TGTGCCACCAGCAGAGATTTGCAGGGTGAAAAACTGTTTTTT. Residues: CATSRDLQGEKLFF.

V usage is TRBV7-8 and J usage is TRBJ2-3, with TRBD2 matching 10 bases. The CDR3 sequence is 16 residues long. V lost 1 base, J lost 2 bases, and 3 bases stayed unmatched. Germline lookup yields CDR1 SGHVS and CDR2 FQNEAQ. CDR3 protein: CASSLGAGGPTDTQYF. The DNA for the CDR3 is TGTGCCAGCAGCTTAGGAGCGGGGGGGCCCACAGATACGCAGTATTTT.

This rearrangement joins TRBV2 to TRBJ2-1, with a weak D call TRBD2 (5 bases). Germline V CDR1 and CDR2: SNHLY, FYNNEI. Trimming removed 7 bases at V and 5 bases at J, with 9 bases between. The CDR3 covers 12 residues. CDR3 sequence (DNA): TGTGCCAGCATAATGCGGGACAATGAGCAGTTCTTC. Translating gives CASIMRDNEQFF. Looking up the rest from reference TRBV2 and TRBJ2-1 gives the full variable domain: EPEVTQTPSHQVTQMGQEVILRCVPISNHLYFYWYRQILGQKVEFLVSFYNNEISEKSEIFDDQFSVERPDGSNFTLKIRSTKLEDSAMYFCASIMRDNEQFFGPGTRLTVL.

V is TRBV6-5 and J is TRBJ1-2; possibly TRBD1 for D (6 bases). The length of the CDR3 is 13 residues. V lost 2 bases to trimming and J lost 6 bases, with 10 bases between them. The germline gives CDR1 MNHEY, CDR2 SVGAGI. The CDR3 reads CASSYTGSDGYTF. CDR3 DNA sequence: TGTGCCAGCAGTTACACAGGGTCTGATGGCTACACCTTC.

The chain carries TRBV9 and TRBJ2-2; 7 bases map to TRBD2. CDR3 size: 14 residues. V shed 0 bases, J shed 7 bases, and the junction held 3 bases outside the gene matches. CDR1 is SGDLS and CDR2 is YYNGEE in the germline V gene. In DNA form, the CDR3 reads TGTGCCAGCAGCGTAGGGGGGGGAGGCGGGGAGCTGTTTTTT. Encoded protein: CASSVGGGGGELFF.

CDR3 residues: CASSPSAAGALGYEQYF. CDR3 nucleotides: TGCGCCAGCAGCCCAAGTGCCGCGGGGGCCCTCGGCTACGAGCAGTACTTC. The chain couples TRBV4-1 to TRBJ2-7, with D tentatively TRBD2 (7 bases). Germline-derived CDR1 and CDR2 are MGHRA and YSYEKL. CDR3 length: 17 residues. V was shortened by 4 bases and J by 3 bases, with 22 bases between the two germline ends.

The chain is built from TRBV5-6 and TRBJ2-7; D is unresolved. Germline CDR1 and CDR2: SGHDT and YYEEEE. With 2 bases removed from V and 6 bases from J, the gap between germline ends came to 6 bases. The CDR3 sequence is 11 residues long. CDR3: CASSFGREQYF. The CDR3 DNA reads TGTGCCAGCAGCTTTGGGCGCGAGCAGTACTTC.

The V and J genes are TRBV14 and TRBJ2-7; 9 nucleotides line up with TRBD2. Germline V gene data show CDR1 as SGHDN and CDR2 as FVKESK. The CDR3 runs to 15 residues. The J segment lost 2 bases and the V segment lost 4 bases, leaving 6 bases of the junction unmatched. The CDR3 DNA follows: TGTGCCAGCAGCCTCGCGGGAGGGCCCCCCTACGAGCAGTACTTC. Amino acids: CASSLAGGPPYEQYF.

The CDR3 nucleotides are TGCGCCAGCAGCTTGGCCGGGGAGAGCAATCAGCCCCAGCATTTT. Residues: CASSLAGESNQPQHF. The rearrangement links TRBV5-1 to TRBJ1-5; D remains unclear. Trimming removed 0 bases from V and 1 base from J, with 8 bases in between. From germline, CDR1 is SGHRS and CDR2 YFSETQ. The CDR3 consists of 15 residues.

J is TRBJ1-4 and V is TRBV18; 7 nucleotides align to TRBD1. The CDR3 extends over 15 amino acids. Germline CDR1 reads KGHSH; CDR2 reads LQKENI. The J segment lost 7 bases and the V segment lost 3 bases, leaving 8 bases of the junction unmatched. The CDR3 nucleotides read TGTGCCAGCTCACCCAGTACAGGGGTCCTTGAAAAACTGTTTTTT. Translating it yields CASSPSTGVLEKLFF.